The following is a T cell receptor beta chain sequence with its context. Its recognized antigen is unknown. Per-base quality was not reported, and no clone a single base away is much larger than it. This entry comes from a study of shared T cell receptors in the human thymus (dated by TCRdb to the early 2020s). Regarding the study in general: The study examined how self-reactive, shared T-cell receptor alpha chains are generated in the human thymus.

Receptor libraries were prepared by the immunoSEQ multiplex PCR assay. The table was pulled from immuneACCESS by TCRdb, which kept in-frame rearrangements only. Such tables lose some clones; where checked, under half of the loss comes from unresolved V genes, and the rest has no known cause. This sample comprises roughly 710,000 clones, approximately 83% of them detected only once. 0.0095% to 0.013% of the sample is taken by the ten largest. The CDR3 starts with the cysteine, ends with the phenylalanine, and has 18 residues. The CDR3 DNA has 54 bases and is translated from base 1. A further study also used this sample, focusing on human thymus T cells. As the second study states: The donors were immunologically healthy infants in Finland who had open corrective cardiac surgery for congenital heart defects. The thymus tissue came from surgical resects taken out during corrective cardiac surgery. V and J gene segment usage appeared biased in both thymic and peripheral blood repertoires. The related research found that thymic TCR repertoires overlapped highly between unrelated individuals. The study used about eight infant thymus samples plus four related peripheral blood samples to characterize TCR alpha and beta repertoires. Donor ages ranged from roughly 7 to 250 days, and the cohort comprised five to seven male and a couple of female infants. Thymocytes were mechanically released from the tissue and were stored as pellets of roughly 9-30 million cells at -70 degrees C. Genomic DNA was extracted from frozen cell pellets with a QIAsymphony instrument. The immunoSEQ multiplex PCR assay was used to amplify the TCRB and TCRAD loci from a standardized amount of quality-controlled genomic DNA. The V(D)J region was spanned by amplicons of a length sufficient to cover the CDR3 and to identify V and J genes. Through the commercial immunoSEQ service, the amplicons were sequenced on an Illumina platform. Primer bias and sequencing errors were corrected as previously described, and TCRAD and TCRB were defined on the basis of the IMGT database. Repertoires were analysed with immunoSEQ Analyzer 3.0 and VDJTools, covering basic statistics, V/J segment usage, diversity estimates, rarefaction and pairwise overlap. Diversity was estimated using the Chao1, ChaoE, Efron-Thisted, Shannon and inverse Simpson indices, and was also estimated on datasets down-sampled to the size of the smallest sample. Repertoire overlap was assessed by strict matching of CDR3 nucleotide sequence, V gene and J gene, and clustering was done by Jaccard-based multidimensional scaling. On average, about 810,000 unique TCRB clonotypes were obtained from thymus samples, compared with 75,000 to 90,000 from blood samples.

The V gene is TRBV12-2 and the J gene is TRBJ1-1. TRBV12-2 is described as a pseudogene. The clonotype was recovered from a girl less than two years old with a congenital heart defect. Donor details come from another sample of the same person, matched by shared clones. Source material: thymocytes. CDR3 loop: CASRLAQATRAMNTEAFF. The sequenced DNA is TGTGCAAGTCGCTTAGCGCAGGCAACGCGGGCCATGAACACTGAAGCTTTCTTT.